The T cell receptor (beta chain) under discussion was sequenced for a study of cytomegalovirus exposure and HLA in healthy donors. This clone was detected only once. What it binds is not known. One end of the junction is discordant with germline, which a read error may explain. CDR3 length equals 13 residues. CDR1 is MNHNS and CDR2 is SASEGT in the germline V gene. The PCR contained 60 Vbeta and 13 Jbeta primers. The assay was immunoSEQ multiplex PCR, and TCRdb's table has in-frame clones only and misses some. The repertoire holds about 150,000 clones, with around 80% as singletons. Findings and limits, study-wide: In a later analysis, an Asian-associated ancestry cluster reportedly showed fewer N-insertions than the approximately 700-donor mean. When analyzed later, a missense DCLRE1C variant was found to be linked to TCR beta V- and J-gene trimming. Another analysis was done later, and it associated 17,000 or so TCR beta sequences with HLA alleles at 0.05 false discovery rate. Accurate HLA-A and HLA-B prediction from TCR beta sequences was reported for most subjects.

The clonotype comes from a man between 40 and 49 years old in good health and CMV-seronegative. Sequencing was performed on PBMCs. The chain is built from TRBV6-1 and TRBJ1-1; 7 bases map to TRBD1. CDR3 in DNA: TGTGCCAGCACCGGGACAGCGAACACTGGAGCTTTCTTT. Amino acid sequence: CASTGTANTGAFF.